This T cell receptor (beta chain) comes out of a study of T cell responses to AZD1222 COVID-19 vaccine. For the study at large: Recipients boosted at about 4 weeks or about 12 weeks are pooled.

A remark on this clone: Its target is unknown.

Looked up from germline, CDR1 is DFQATT and CDR2 is SNEGSKA (reference sequence). The CDR3 has 10 amino acids. The germline V and J ends were trimmed by 6 bases and 11 bases, with 13 bases remaining between them. Produced via immunoSEQ multiplex PCR; TCRdb's table is partial and in-frame only. Of 130,000 or so clones in the sample, less than 95% were seen once. Study-wide points: The span of vaccine-associated CD4 TCRs extended across spike, with dominance at 160-218 and 743-854. Spike-specific TCR breadth and depth both grew after two AZD1222 doses.

The receptor comes from an adult in good health. This rearrangement joins TRBV20-1 to TRBJ1-1; D call uncertain. Sequences were derived from peripheral blood, sampled on day 0 of AZD1222 vaccination. In DNA form, the CDR3 reads TGCAGTGCCAGCACCAAGAGGGCTTTCTTT. Its translation is CSASTKRAFF.